This entry lists 19 T cell receptor beta chains sequenced from one sample in a study of cytomegalovirus exposure and HLA in healthy donors. A multiplex PCR was run with 60 Vbeta primers and 13 Jbeta primers. The data were produced by immunoSEQ multiplex PCR, yet TCRdb's version contains in-frame clones alone and is incomplete. In the table there are roughly 20,000 clones, about 77% of which are singletons. The sample comprised PBMCs. Source of these receptors: a man aged 55 to 69 in good health and CMV-seronegative.

V usage is TRBV29-1 and J usage is TRBJ2-4; D gene unclear. V was cut by 7 bases and J by 4 bases, with 5 bases left in between. The germline V gene has CDR1 SQVTM and CDR2 ANQGSEA. This CDR3 has 10 amino acids. CDR3 residues: CSAFKNIQYF. CDR3 coding DNA: TGCAGCGCCTTTAAAAACATTCAGTACTTC.

The chain recombines TRBV10-3 with TRBJ2-1, with D unresolved. This CDR3 comprises 14 residues. Germline CDR1 is ENHRY and CDR2 is SYGVKD. V lost 7 bases to trimming and J lost 3 bases, with 13 bases between them. The CDR3 DNA sequence: TGTGCCATCACTACGAACCCCATCTACAATGAGCAGTTCTTC. This codes for CAITTNPIYNEQFF.

The gene calls are TRBV29-1 and TRBJ1-5; tentative D call: TRBD1 (6 bases). The germline V gene encodes CDR1 SQVTM and CDR2 ANQGSEA. The ends were cut back, 4 bases at V and 3 bases at J, with 13 bases in the middle. CDR3 length: 14 amino acids. CDR3 nucleotides: TGCAGCGTTGCCGCGGACAGAGACAATCAGCCCCAGCATTTT. Amino acid sequence: CSVAADRDNQPQHF.

The chain couples TRBV5-4 to TRBJ1-6; 7 bases map to TRBD1. Germline values: CDR1 SGHNT, CDR2 YYREEE (reference sequence). The CDR3 consists of 14 residues. V lost 4 bases and J lost 10; bases outside the gene matches: 8. The CDR3 coding sequence is TGTGCCAGCAGCCCGTTCCAGGGGGGATCACCCCTCCACTTT. This codes for CASSPFQGGSPLHF.

The chain employs TRBV28 and TRBJ1-1, with D possibly being TRBD1 (5 bases). V lost 2 bases and J 4 bases, leaving 17 bases between the germline ends. This CDR3 contains 16 residues. Germline V gene data show CDR1 as MDHEN and CDR2 as SYDVKM. CDR3: CASSLINLRGGTEAFF. In DNA form, the CDR3 reads TGTGCCAGCAGTTTAATAAACCTACGGGGGGGCACTGAAGCTTTCTTT. The whole variable domain, filled in from reference TRBV28 and TRBJ1-1, reads DVKVTQSSRYLVKRTGEKVFLECVQDMDHENMFWYRQDPGLGLRLIYFSYDVKMKEKGDIPEGYSVSREKKERFSLILESASTNQTSMYLCASSLINLRGGTEAFFGQGTRLTVV.

This rearrangement joins TRBV6-5 to TRBJ2-7; TRBD2 agrees at 9 bases. V gave up 4 bases and J gave up 2 bases; unmatched junction bases: 6. The CDR3 extends over 15 amino acids. In germline, CDR1 is MNHEY, CDR2 SVGAGI. The CDR3 loop is CASSLRGGSPYEQYF. CDR3 DNA sequence: TGTGCCAGCAGTTTGCGGGGGGGGTCCCCCTACGAGCAGTACTTC.

The chain combines TRBV6-1 with TRBJ2-5; 15 bases are a match to TRBD2. Germline CDR1 is MNHNS and CDR2 is SASEGT. The CDR3 extends over 18 amino acids. Trimming removed 2 bases from V and 4 bases from J; junction bases left unmatched: 8. CDR3 protein: CASSERTSGRADRETQYF. Here the CDR3 DNA reads TGTGCCAGCAGTGAAAGGACTAGCGGGAGGGCCGATCGAGAGACCCAGTACTTC.

This clone was seen a handful of times. V is TRBV6-5 and J is TRBJ1-1, with TRBD1 matching over 7 bases. Germline lookup yields CDR1 MNHEY and CDR2 SVGAGI. The junction had 11 bases not matched to a gene; V was cut back by 8 bases and J by 2 bases. The CDR3 contains 15 residues. The CDR3, as DNA: TGTGCCAGCCAAGGGCCAGGACAGGCCAACACTGAAGCTTTCTTT. This sequence encodes CASQGPGQANTEAFF.

This sequence joins TRBV5-4 and TRBJ1-1, with D perhaps matching TRBD1 (5 bases). This CDR3 is built from 13 residues. The germline V gene has CDR1 SGHNT and CDR2 YYREEE (reference sequence). The germline V and J ends were trimmed by 0 bases and 3 bases, with 6 bases remaining between them. CDR3 DNA sequence: TGTGCCAGCAGCTTGGCCAGGGACACTGAAGCTTTCTTT. Translation gives CASSLARDTEAFF. Variable domain in full (rest from reference TRBV5-4 and TRBJ1-1): ETGVTQSPTHLIKTRGQQVTLRCSSQSGHNTVSWYQQALGQGPQFIFQYYREEENGRGNFPPRFSGLQFPNYSSELNVNALELDDSALYLCASSLARDTEAFFGQGTRLTVV.

The V call is TRBV5-1, the J call TRBJ1-2; no clear D gene. Germline assignment: CDR1 SGHRS and CDR2 YFSETQ. The V gene lost 1 base and the J gene lost 4 bases, with 5 bases spanning the gap. The CDR3 is 12 amino acids. Here the CDR3 DNA reads TGCGCCAGCAGCTTGACTTCCTATGGCTACACCTTC. This encodes CASSLTSYGYTF.

This sequence joins TRBV9 and TRBJ1-2; D unresolved. The CDR3 covers 14 residues. CDR1 is SGDLS, CDR2 YYNGEE, per germline. The V gene lost 0 bases and the J gene lost 7 bases, with 13 bases spanning the gap. CDR3 in amino acids: CASSVASRNSGYTF. The CDR3 nucleotides are TGTGCCAGCAGCGTAGCTAGCCGGAATAGTGGCTACACCTTC.

The genes are TRBV7-8 and TRBJ1-5, with 9 positions matching TRBD1. Germline V CDR1 and CDR2: SGHVS, FQNEAQ. The length of the CDR3 is 15 residues. The ends lost 7 bases at V and 2 bases at J; junction bases unmatched: 6. The CDR3 DNA sequence: TGTGCCAGCACAAAGGACAGGGGCGGCAATCAGCCCCAGCATTTT. Translated: CASTKDRGGNQPQHF.

The genes are TRBV7-2 and TRBJ1-2; TRBD1 aligns across 8 bases. This CDR3 contains 14 residues. V lost 2 bases to trimming and J lost 6 bases; unmatched junction nucleotides: 5. Germline V gene sequence: CDR1 SGHTA, CDR2 FQGNSA. CDR3 sequence (DNA): TGTGCCAGCAGCTTAAGACAGGGGAGGGATGGCTACACCTTC. It encodes CASSLRQGRDGYTF.

The chain uses TRBV9 and TRBJ2-2; TRBD2 matches at 8 bases. The V and J ends lost 2 bases and 5 bases, in that order; junction bases with no gene match: 8. The CDR3 loop spans 16 amino acids. Germline V gene lookup returns CDR1 SGDLS and CDR2 YYNGEE. The CDR3 here is CASSVPAASGTGELFF. The CDR3 DNA reads TGTGCCAGCAGCGTCCCGGCGGCTAGCGGGACCGGGGAGCTGTTTTTT.

V and J are TRBV9 and TRBJ2-5, with D perhaps TRBD2 (5 bases). Germline CDR1 SGDLS, CDR2 YYNGEE. Between the trimmed V and J ends, which lost 0 bases and 7 bases, there was a span of 16 bases. The CDR3 totals 15 residues. The CDR3 sequence: CASSVGLALEGTQYF. The CDR3 DNA sequence: TGTGCCAGCAGCGTAGGGTTAGCGTTAGAGGGGACCCAGTACTTC.

The V and J genes are TRBV6-6 and TRBJ2-7; D possibly corresponds to TRBD1 (6 bases). Germline V gives CDR1 MNHNY, CDR2 SVGAGI (reference sequence). The CDR3 is 14 amino acids. Trimming removed 2 bases at V and 2 bases at J, with 10 bases between. The DNA for the CDR3 is TGTGCCAGCAGTTACGAAGGGGGTGCCTACGAGCAGTACTTC. Translating gives CASSYEGGAYEQYF.

V and J are TRBV5-1 and TRBJ2-7; 9 nucleotides line up with TRBD1. This CDR3 is 17 amino acids long. After removal of 0 bases from V and 0 bases from J, the junction contained 7 bases not matched to a gene. Germline V gene lookup returns CDR1 SGHRS and CDR2 YFSETQ. This CDR3 is CASSLVPPGQGSYEQYF. The DNA for the CDR3 is TGCGCCAGCAGCTTGGTACCCCCGGGACAGGGCTCCTACGAGCAGTACTTC.

There are a few counts of this clone. This chain uses TRBV9 with TRBJ1-1; D unresolved. Germline V gives CDR1 SGDLS, CDR2 YYNGEE. The CDR3 loop spans 14 amino acids. Trimming shortened V by 0 bases and J by 2 bases, and 8 bases separated the two germline ends. The CDR3 coding sequence is TGTGCCAGCAGCGTAGGGCGGACTAACACTGAAGCTTTCTTT. Translation gives CASSVGRTNTEAFF.

The chain links TRBV19 to TRBJ1-5; 8 bases align to TRBD1. J gave up 9 bases and V 7 bases, and 14 bases lay outside the gene matches. Germline lookup yields CDR1 LNHDA and CDR2 SQIVND (reference sequence). The CDR3 totals 15 residues. CDR3 in amino acids: CASNWRHTGGRPQHF. The CDR3 DNA follows: TGTGCCAGTAACTGGCGGCACACAGGGGGGCGGCCCCAGCATTTT.